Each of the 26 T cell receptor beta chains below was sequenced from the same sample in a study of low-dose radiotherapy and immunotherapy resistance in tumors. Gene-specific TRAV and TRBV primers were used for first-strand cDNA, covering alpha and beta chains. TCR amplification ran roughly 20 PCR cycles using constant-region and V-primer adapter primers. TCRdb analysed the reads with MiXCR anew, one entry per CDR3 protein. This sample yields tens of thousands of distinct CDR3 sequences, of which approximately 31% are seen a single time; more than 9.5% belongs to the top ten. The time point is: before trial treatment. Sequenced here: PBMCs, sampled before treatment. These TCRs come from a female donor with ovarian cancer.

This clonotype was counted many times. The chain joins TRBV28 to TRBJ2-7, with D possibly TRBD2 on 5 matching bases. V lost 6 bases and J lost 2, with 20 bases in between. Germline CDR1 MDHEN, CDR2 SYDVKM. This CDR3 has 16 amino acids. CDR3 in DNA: TGTGCCAGCAGCCTCCCGACAATAGAGGGTCCCTACGAGCAGTACTTC. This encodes CASSLPTIEGPYEQYF.

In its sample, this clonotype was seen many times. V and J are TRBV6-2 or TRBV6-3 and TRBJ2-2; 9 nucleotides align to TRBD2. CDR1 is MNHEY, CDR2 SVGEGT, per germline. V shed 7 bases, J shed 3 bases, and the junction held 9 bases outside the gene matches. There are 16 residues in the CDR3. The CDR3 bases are TGTGCCAGCATCACGGCGGGGGGGAGATACACCGGGGAGCTGTTTTTT. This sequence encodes CASITAGGRYTGELFF.

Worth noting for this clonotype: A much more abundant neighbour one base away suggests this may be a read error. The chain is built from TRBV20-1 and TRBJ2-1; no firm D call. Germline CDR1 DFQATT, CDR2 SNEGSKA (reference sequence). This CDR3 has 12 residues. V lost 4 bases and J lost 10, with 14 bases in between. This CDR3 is CSAMKTTREQFF. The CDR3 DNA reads TGCAGTGCTATGAAGACGACCCGAGAGCAGTTCTTC.

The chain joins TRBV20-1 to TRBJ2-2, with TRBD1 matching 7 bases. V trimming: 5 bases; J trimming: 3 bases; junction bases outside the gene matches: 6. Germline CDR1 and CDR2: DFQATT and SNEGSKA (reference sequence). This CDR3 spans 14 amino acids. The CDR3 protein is CSAQGGRDTGELFF. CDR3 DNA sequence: TGCAGTGCTCAAGGGGGCAGGGACACCGGGGAGCTGTTTTTT.

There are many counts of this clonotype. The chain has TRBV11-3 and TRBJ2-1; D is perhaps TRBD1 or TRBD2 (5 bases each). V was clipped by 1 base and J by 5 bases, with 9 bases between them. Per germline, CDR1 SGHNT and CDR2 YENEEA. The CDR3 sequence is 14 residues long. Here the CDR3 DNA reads TGTGCCAGCAGCTTAGGCCGGGGCAACAATGAGCAGTTCTTC. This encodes CASSLGRGNNEQFF.

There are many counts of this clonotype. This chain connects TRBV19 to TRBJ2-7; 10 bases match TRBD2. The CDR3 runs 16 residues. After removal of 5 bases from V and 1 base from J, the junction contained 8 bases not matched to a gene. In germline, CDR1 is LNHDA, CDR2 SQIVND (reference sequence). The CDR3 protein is CASSSRTSGTSYEQYF. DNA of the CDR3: TGTGCCAGTAGTTCGCGGACTAGCGGAACATCCTACGAGCAGTACTTC.

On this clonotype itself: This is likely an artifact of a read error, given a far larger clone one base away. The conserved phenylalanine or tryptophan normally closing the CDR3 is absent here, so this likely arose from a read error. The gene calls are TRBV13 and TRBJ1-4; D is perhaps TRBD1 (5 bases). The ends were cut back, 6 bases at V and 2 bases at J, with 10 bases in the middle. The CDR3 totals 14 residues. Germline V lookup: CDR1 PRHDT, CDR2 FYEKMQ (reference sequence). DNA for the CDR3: TGTGCCAGCAGTGGAGGGGCGACTAATGAAAAACTGTTTTTA. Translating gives CASSGGATNEKLFL.

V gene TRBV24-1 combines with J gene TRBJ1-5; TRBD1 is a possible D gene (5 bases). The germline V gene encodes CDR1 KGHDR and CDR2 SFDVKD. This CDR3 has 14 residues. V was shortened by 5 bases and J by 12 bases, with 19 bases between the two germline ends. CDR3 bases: TGTGCCACCAGTGGGGGGATCGCCGATGACAGCCAGCATTTT. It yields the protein CATSGGIADDSQHF.

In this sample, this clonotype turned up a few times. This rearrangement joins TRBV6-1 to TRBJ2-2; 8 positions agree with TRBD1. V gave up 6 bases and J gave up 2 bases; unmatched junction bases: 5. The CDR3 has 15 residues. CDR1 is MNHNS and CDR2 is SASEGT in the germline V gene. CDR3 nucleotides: TGTGCCAGCAGAACAGGGGGAGTCAACACCGGGGAGCTGTTTTTT. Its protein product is CASRTGGVNTGELFF.

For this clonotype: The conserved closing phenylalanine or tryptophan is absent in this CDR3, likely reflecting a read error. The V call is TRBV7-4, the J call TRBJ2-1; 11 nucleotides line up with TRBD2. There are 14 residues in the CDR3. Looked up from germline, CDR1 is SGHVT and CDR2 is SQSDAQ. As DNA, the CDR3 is TGTGCCAGCAGCGCGACTAGCGGGGCCAATAAGCAGTTCTTA. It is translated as CASSATSGANKQFL.

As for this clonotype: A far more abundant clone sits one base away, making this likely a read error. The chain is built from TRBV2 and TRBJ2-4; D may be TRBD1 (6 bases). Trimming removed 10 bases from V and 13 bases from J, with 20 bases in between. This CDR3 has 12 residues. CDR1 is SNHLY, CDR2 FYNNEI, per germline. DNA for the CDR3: TGTGCCACCCAACAGGGTGGCAATGAGCAGTACTTC. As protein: CATQQGGNEQYF.

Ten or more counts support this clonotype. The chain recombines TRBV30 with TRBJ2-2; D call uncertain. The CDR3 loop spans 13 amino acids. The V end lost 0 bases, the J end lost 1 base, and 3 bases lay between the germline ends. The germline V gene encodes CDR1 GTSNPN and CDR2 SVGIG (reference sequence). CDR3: CAWSVGNTGELFF. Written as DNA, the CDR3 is TGTGCCTGGAGTGTTGGGAACACCGGGGAGCTGTTTTTT.

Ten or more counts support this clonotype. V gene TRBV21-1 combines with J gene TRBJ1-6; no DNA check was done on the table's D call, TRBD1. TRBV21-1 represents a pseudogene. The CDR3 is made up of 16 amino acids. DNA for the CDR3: TGTGCCAGCAGCAAAGTGGACAGGGGTAATAATTCACCCCTCCACTTT. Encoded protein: CASSKVDRGNNSPLHF.

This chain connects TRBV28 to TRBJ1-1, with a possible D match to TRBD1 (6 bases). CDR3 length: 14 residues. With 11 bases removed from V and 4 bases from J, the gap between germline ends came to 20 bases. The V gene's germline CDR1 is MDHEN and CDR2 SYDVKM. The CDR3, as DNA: TGTGCCGTCGCCTCCCGGGGGGCGCGCACTGAAGCTTTCTTT. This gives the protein CAVASRGARTEAFF. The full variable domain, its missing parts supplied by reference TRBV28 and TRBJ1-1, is DVKVTQSSRYLVKRTGEKVFLECVQDMDHENMFWYRQDPGLGLRLIYFSYDVKMKEKGDIPEGYSVSREKKERFSLILESASTNQTSMYLCAVASRGARTEAFFGQGTRLTVV.

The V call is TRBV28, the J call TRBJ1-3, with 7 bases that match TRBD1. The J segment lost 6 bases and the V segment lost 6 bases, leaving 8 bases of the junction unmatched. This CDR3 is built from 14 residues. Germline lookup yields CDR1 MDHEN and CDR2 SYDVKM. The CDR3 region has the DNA TGTGCCAGCAGCTCAGAGGACAGGCCAAACACCATATATTTT. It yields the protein CASSSEDRPNTIYF.

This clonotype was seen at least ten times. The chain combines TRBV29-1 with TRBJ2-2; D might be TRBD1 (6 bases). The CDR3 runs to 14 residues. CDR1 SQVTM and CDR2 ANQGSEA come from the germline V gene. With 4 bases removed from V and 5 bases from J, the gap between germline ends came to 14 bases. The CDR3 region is CSVVWQGRTGELFF. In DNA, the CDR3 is TGCAGCGTTGTTTGGCAGGGGCGTACCGGGGAGCTGTTTTTT.

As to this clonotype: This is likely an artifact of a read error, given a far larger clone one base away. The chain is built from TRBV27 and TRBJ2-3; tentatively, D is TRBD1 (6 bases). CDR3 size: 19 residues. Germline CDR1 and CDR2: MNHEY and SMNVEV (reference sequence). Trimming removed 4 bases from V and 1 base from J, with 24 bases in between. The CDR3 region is CASSYFFGTPQSRTDTQYF. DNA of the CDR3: TGTGCCAGCAGTTACTTCTTCGGGACACCTCAAAGTCGCACAGATACGCAGTATTTT.

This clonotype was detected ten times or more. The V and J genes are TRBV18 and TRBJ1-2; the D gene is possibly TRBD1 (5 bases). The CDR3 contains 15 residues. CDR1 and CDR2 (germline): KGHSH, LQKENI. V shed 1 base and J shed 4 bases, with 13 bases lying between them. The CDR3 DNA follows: TGTGCCAGCTCACCACAGGGGAACGGGGTCTATGGCTACACCTTC. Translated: CASSPQGNGVYGYTF.

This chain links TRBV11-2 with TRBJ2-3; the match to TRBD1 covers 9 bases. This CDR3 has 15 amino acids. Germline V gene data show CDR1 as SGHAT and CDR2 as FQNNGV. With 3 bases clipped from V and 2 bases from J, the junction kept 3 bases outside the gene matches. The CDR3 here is CASSFWDRVTDTQYF. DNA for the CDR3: TGTGCCAGCAGCTTTTGGGACAGGGTCACAGATACGCAGTATTTT.

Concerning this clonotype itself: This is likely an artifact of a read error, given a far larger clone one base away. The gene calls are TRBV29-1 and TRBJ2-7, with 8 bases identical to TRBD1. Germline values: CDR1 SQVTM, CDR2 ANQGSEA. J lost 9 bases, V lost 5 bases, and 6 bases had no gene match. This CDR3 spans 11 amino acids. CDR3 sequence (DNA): TGCAGCGTTCTGGACAGGGTTGGGCAGTACTTC. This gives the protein CSVLDRVGQYF.

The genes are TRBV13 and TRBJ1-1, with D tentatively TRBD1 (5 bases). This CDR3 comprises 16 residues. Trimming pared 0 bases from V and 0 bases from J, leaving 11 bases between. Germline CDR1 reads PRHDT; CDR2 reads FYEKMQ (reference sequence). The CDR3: CASSLGAGQMNTEAFF. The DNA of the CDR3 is TGTGCCAGCAGCTTAGGGGCAGGGCAAATGAACACTGAAGCTTTCTTT. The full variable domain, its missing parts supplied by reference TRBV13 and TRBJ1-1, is AAGVIQSPRHLIKEKRETATLKCYPIPRHDTVYWYQQGPGQDPQFLISFYEKMQSDKGSIPDRFSAQQFSDYHSELNMSSLELGDSALYFCASSLGAGQMNTEAFFGQGTRLTVV.

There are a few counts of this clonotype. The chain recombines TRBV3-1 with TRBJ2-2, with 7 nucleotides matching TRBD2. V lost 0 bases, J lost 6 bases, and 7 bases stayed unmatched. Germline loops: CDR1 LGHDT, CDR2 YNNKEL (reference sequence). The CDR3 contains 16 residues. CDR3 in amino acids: CASSQDHRAGAGELFF. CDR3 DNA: TGTGCCAGCAGCCAAGATCACCGCGCGGGAGCCGGGGAGCTGTTTTTT.

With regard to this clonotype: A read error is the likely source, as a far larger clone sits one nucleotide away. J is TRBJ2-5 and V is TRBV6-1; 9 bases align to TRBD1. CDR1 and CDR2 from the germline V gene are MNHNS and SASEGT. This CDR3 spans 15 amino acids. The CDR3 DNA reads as TGTGCCATCAGTTCGAACAGGGGGCCCTACAATGAGCAGTACTTC. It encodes CAISSNRGPYNEQYF.

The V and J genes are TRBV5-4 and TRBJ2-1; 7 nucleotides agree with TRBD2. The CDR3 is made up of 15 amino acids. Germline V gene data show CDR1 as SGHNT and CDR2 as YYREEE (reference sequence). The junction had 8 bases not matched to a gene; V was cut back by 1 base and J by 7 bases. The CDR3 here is CASSLTPTSWNEQFF. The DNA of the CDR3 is TGTGCCAGCAGCTTGACCCCGACTAGCTGGAATGAGCAGTTCTTC. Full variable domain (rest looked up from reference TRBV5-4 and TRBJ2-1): ETGVTQSPTHLIKTRGQQVTLRCSSQSGHNTVSWYQQALGQGPQFIFQYYREEENGRGNFPPRFSGLQFPNYSSELNVNALELDDSALYLCASSLTPTSWNEQFFGPGTRLTVL.

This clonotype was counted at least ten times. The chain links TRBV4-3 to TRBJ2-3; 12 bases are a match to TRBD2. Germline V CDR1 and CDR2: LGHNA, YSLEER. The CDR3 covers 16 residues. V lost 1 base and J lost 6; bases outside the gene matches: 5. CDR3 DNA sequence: TGCGCCAGCAGCCAAGCTAGCGGGAGGGCCGCGGATACGCAGTATTTT. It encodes CASSQASGRAADTQYF.

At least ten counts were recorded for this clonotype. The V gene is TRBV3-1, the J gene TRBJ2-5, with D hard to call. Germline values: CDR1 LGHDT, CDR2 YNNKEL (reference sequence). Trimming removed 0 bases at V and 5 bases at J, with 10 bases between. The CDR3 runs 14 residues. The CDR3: CASSQDSVEETQYF. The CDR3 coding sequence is TGTGCCAGCAGCCAAGATTCTGTGGAGGAGACCCAGTACTTC.